The source of this TCR beta chain is a study of PD-L1 blockade in urothelial cancer. Study information: Male sex and bladder-origin urothelial cancer were recorded for about 90% of the 29 patients. As for prior chemotherapy regimens, patients had received 0 to 3. When blood samples were assessed, the median T cell count was 120,000 to 150,000.

Profiling relied on immunoSEQ multiplex PCR, and the TCRdb table lists in-frame clones only, not all of them. The sample contains roughly 51,000 clones, roughly 84% of which appear only once. Germline CDR1 is MNHEY and CDR2 is SMNVEV (reference sequence). Trimming cost V 2 bases and J 8 bases, with 16 bases left between them. The CDR3 covers 15 residues. The time point is: peripheral blood 6 weeks after treatment start. Patients in the study were battling locally advanced or metastatic urothelial carcinoma. In its sample, this clone was seen once. The clonotype comes from a man aged 50 or older with urothelial cancer. The sample here was PBMCs, taken around atezolizumab (anti-PD-L1) treatment. The genes are TRBV27 and TRBJ2-4; perhaps TRBD1 as D (6 bases). CDR3 bases: TGTGCCAGCAGTTTAAAGAGACAGGTTCGGGACATTCAGTACTTC. Protein product: CASSLKRQVRDIQYF.